This TCR beta chain was documented in a study of blood T cell repertoires in COVID-19. Study-wide context: Acute and convalescent COVID-19 specimens originated in the United States, Italy and Spain. Sample material is recorded as cDNA or gDNA derived from T cells, B-cell-depleted T cells, or PBMCs.

CDR1 and CDR2 from the germline V gene are SGHNT and YYREEE (reference sequence). The V segment lost 4 bases and the J segment 0 bases; nucleotides outside the gene matches: 9. The CDR3 sequence is 16 residues long. In the authors' workflow: Scientists estimated how many nucleated cells there were by amplifying reference gene primers. Generated by immunoSEQ multiplex PCR, the TCRdb table keeps only in-frame clones and is missing some. D and trimming come from the DNA, and the V and J calls and clone size come from that table. In the table there are 40,000 to 60,000 clones, about 82% of which are singletons.

The chain combines TRBV5-4 with TRBJ2-5; 7 nucleotides line up with TRBD1. This receptor was identified in a human donor in a cohort sampled during active COVID-19. Sequenced sample: peripheral blood. The CDR3 is CASSEGTEAYQETQYF. The CDR3 DNA reads TGTGCCAGCAGCGAAGGGACAGAAGCTTACCAAGAGACCCAGTACTTC.